This T cell receptor beta chain was sequenced for a study of Ad26.COV2.S vaccination and SARS-CoV-2 variants. Background on the study: The authors gave Ad26.COV2.S intramuscularly, either once or twice 56 days apart.

This CDR3 region has 16 residues. Deletions cut 4 bases from V and 1 base from J, with 16 bases between. Looked up from germline, CDR1 is SGHTA and CDR2 is FQGNSA. Data came from immunoSEQ multiplex PCR; TCRdb stores just in-frame clones and leaves some out. This sample has around 300,000 clones, with around 90% found just once. Stated treatment: some 20 received Ad26.COV2.S at low or high dose, single or two shots; about 5 received placebo; per-sample allocation not given. The study sampled participants on day 63 after the first vaccine or placebo injection. This clonotype originated in a person between 18 and 59 years old who received the Ad26.COV2.S COVID-19 vaccine or a placebo. This material consisted of peripheral blood, taken in a trial of Ad26.COV2.S vaccine versus placebo. J is TRBJ1-1 and V is TRBV7-2; possibly TRBD1 for D (5 bases). DNA for the CDR3: TGTGCCAGCAGCTCCAAACGGGGGGAACCGAACACTGAAGCTTTCTTT. This codes for CASSSKRGEPNTEAFF.